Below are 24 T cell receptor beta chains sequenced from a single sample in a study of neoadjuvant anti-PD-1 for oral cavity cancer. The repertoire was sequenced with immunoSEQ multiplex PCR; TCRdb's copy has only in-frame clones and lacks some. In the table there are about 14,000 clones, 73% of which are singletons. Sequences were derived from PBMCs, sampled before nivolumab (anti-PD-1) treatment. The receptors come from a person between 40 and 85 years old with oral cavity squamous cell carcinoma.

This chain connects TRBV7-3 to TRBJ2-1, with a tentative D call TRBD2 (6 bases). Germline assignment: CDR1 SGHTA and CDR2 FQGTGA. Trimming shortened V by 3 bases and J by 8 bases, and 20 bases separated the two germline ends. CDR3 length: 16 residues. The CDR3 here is CASSFLASTRSHEQFF. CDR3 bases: TGTGCCAGCAGCTTCCTTGCCTCGACTAGGAGCCATGAGCAGTTCTTC.

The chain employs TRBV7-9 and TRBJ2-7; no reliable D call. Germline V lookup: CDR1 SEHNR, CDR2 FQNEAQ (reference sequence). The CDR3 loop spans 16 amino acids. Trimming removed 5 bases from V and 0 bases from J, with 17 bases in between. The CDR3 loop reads CASSIGGDYLSYEQYF. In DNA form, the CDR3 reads TGTGCCAGCAGCATAGGCGGTGATTACCTCTCCTACGAGCAGTACTTC.

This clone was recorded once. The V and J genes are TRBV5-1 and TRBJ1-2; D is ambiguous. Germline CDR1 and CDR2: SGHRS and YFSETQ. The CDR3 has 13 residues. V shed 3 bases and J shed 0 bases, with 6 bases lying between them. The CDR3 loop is CASSSEPNYGYTF. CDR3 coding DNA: TGCGCCAGCAGCTCAGAGCCTAACTATGGCTACACCTTC.

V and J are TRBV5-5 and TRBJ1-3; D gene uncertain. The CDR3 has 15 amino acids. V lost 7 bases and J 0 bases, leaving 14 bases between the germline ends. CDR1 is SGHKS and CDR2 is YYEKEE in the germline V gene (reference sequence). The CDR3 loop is CASFPRGGSGNTIYF. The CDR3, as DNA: TGTGCCAGCTTCCCGCGCGGAGGCTCTGGAAACACCATATATTTT.

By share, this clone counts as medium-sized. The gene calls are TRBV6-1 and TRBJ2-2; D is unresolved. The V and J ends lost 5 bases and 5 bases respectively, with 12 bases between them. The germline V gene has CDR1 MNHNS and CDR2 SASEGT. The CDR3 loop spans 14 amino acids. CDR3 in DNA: TGTGCCAGCAGTTCACGGGTCGAAACCGGGGAGCTGTTTTTT. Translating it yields CASSSRVETGELFF.

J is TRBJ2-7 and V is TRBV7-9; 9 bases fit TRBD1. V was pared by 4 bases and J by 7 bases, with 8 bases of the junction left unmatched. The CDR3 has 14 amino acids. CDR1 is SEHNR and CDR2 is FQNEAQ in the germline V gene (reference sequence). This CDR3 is CASSYQQGAVEQYF. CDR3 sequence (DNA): TGTGCCAGCAGCTACCAACAGGGGGCGGTTGAGCAGTACTTC.

This CDR3 is CSVELRGDRNTGELFF. The CDR3 nucleotides read TGCAGCGTTGAGTTAAGGGGGGACCGAAACACCGGGGAGCTGTTTTTT. J is TRBJ2-2 and V is TRBV29-1, with D perhaps being TRBD1 or TRBD2 (6 bases each). V lost 3 bases and J lost 2, with 16 bases in between. Germline loops: CDR1 SQVTM, CDR2 ANQGSEA. The CDR3 sequence is 16 residues long.

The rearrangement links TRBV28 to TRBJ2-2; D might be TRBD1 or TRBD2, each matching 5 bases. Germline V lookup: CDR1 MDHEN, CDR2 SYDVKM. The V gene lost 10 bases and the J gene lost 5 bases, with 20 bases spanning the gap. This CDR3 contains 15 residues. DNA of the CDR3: TGTGCCACCGGGGACGTACAGCGACAGACCGGGGAGCTGTTTTTT. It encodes CATGDVQRQTGELFF. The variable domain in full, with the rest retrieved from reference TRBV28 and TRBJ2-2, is DVKVTQSSRYLVKRTGEKVFLECVQDMDHENMFWYRQDPGLGLRLIYFSYDVKMKEKGDIPEGYSVSREKKERFSLILESASTNQTSMYLCATGDVQRQTGELFFGEGSRLTVL.

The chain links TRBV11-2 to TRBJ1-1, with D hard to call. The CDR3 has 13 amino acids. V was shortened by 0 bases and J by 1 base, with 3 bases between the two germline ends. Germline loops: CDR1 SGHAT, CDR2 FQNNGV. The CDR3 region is CASSLDRNTEAFF. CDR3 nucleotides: TGTGCCAGCAGCTTAGACCGGAACACTGAAGCTTTCTTT.

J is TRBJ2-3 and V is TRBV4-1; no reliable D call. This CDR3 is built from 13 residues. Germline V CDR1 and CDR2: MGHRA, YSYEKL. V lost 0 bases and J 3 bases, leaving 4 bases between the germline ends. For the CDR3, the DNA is TGCGCCAGCAGCCAAGAAGAAACAGATACGCAGTATTTT. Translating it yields CASSQEETDTQYF.

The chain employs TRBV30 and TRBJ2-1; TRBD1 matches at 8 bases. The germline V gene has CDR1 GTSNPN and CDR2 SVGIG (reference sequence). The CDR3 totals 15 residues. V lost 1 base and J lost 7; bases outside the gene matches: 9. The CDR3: CAWSGPGQVRNEQFF. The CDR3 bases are TGTGCCTGGAGTGGACCGGGACAGGTGCGAAATGAGCAGTTCTTC.

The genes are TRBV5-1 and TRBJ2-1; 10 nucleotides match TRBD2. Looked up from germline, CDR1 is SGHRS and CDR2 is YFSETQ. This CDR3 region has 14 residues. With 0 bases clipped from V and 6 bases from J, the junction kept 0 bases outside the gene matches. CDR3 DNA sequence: TGCGCCAGCAGCTTGGCTAGCGGGGGCAATGAGCAGTTCTTC. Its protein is CASSLASGGNEQFF.

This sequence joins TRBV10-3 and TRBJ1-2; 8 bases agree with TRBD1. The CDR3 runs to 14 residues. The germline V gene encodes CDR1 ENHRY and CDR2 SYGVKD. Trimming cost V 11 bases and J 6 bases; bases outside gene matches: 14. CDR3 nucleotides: TGTGCCTCGAGGAAGACAGGGGTGGAGAATGGCTACACCTTC. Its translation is CASRKTGVENGYTF.

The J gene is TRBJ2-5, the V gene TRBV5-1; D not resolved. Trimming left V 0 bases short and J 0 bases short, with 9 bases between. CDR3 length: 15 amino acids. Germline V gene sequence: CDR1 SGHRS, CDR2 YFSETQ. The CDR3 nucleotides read TGCGCCAGCAGCTTGGGACCGTCTGACCAAGAGACCCAGTACTTC. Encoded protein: CASSLGPSDQETQYF. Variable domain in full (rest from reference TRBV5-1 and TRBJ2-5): KAGVTQTPRYLIKTRGQQVTLSCSPISGHRSVSWYQQTPGQGLQFLFEYFSETQRNKGNFPGRFSGRQFSNSRSEMNVSTLELGDSALYLCASSLGPSDQETQYFGPGTRLLVL.

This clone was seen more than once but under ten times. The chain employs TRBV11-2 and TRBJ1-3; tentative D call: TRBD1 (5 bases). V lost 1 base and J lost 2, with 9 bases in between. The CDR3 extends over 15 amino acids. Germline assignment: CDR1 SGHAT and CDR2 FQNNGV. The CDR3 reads CASSLAGGTGNTIYF. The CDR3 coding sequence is TGTGCCAGCAGCTTAGCTGGGGGAACTGGAAACACCATATATTTT.

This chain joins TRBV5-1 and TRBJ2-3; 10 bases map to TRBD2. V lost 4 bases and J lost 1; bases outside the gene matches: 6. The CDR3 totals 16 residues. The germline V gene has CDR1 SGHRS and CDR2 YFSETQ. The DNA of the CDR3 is TGCGCCAGCAGCCAAGCGGGGGGGCTCGGCACAGATACGCAGTATTTT. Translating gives CASSQAGGLGTDTQYF.

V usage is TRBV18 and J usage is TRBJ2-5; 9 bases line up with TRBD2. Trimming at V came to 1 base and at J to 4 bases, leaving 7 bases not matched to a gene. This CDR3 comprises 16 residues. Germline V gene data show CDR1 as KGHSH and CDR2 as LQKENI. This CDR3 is CASSPRTLRGGETQYF. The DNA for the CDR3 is TGTGCCAGCTCACCACGAACGTTGCGGGGGGGAGAGACCCAGTACTTC. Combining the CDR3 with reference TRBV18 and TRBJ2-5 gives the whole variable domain NAGVMQNPRHLVRRRGQEARLRCSPMKGHSHVYWYRQLPEEGLKFMVYLQKENIIDESGMPKERFSAEFPKEGPSILRIQQVVRGDSAAYFCASSPRTLRGGETQYFGPGTRLLVL.

The CDR3: CAWSVRVIGYSTDTQYF. CDR3 DNA sequence: TGTGCCTGGAGTGTACGGGTTATAGGGTACAGCACAGATACGCAGTATTTT. The rearrangement joins TRBV30 to TRBJ2-3; D ambiguous. This CDR3 is 17 amino acids long. V gave up 0 bases and J gave up 0 bases, with 16 bases separating them. The germline V gene encodes CDR1 GTSNPN and CDR2 SVGIG (reference sequence). Supplemented by reference TRBV30 and TRBJ2-3, the full variable domain reads SQTIHQWPATLVQPVGSPLSLECTVEGTSNPNLYWYRQAAGRGLQLLFYSVGIGQISSEVPQNLSASRPQDRQFILSSKKLLLSDSGFYLCAWSVRVIGYSTDTQYFGPGTRLTVL.

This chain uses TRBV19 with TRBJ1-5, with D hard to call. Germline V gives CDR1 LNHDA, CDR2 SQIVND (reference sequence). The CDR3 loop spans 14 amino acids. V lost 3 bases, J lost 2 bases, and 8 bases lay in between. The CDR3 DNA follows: TGTGCCAGTAGTATTCGTACGGGCAATCAGCCCCAGCATTTT. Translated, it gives CASSIRTGNQPQHF.

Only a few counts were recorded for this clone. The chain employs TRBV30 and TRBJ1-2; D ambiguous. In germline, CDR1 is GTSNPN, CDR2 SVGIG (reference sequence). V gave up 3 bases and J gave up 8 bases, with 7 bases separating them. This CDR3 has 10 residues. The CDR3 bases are TGTGCCTGGAGAAAAGGCGGCTACACCTTC. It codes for CAWRKGGYTF.

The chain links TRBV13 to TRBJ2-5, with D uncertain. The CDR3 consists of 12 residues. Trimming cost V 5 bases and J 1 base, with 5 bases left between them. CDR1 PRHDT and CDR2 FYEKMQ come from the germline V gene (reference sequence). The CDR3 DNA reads TGTGCCAGCAGCCTCCCCCAAGAGACCCAGTACTTC. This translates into CASSLPQETQYF. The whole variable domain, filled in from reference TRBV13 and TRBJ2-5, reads AAGVIQSPRHLIKEKRETATLKCYPIPRHDTVYWYQQGPGQDPQFLISFYEKMQSDKGSIPDRFSAQQFSDYHSELNMSSLELGDSALYFCASSLPQETQYFGPGTRLLVL.

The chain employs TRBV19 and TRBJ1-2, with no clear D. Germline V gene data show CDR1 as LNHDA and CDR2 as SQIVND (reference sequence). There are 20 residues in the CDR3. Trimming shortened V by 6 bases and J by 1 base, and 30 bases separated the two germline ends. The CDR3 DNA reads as TGTGCCAGTAGCCGGATGGTGGCGCGAGATTACTCCACACATAACTATGGCTACACCTTC. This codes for CASSRMVARDYSTHNYGYTF.

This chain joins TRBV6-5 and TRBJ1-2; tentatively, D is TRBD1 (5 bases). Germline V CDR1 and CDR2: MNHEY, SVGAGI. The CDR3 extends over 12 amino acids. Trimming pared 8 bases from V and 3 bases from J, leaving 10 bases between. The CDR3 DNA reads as TGTGCCAGCGAGGGGAGGGACTATGGCTACACCTTC. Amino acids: CASEGRDYGYTF.

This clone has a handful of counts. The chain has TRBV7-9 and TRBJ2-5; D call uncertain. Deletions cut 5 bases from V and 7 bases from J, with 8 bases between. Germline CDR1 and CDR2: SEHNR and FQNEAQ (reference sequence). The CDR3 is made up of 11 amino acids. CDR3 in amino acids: CASSVMRTQYF. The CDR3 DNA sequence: TGTGCCAGCAGCGTCATGCGGACCCAGTACTTC.